Listed below are T cell receptor beta chains from one sample, sequenced in a study of spatial heterogeneity in lung cancer. MiXCR, run by TCRdb on the 5' RACE reads, gives a single entry per CDR3 protein. The sample shows some 8,700 distinct CDR3 sequences, 5% to 6.5% of them seen only once. The sample in question was lung tumor tissue, obtained at surgery. These TCRs come from a male donor with early-stage non-small cell lung cancer. Both conserved end residues are part of each CDR3. D genes are given only for firm matches. The listing skips clone size in some rows; elsewhere it reads once, few, many or a size class.

J	V	D	size	DNA	CDR3
TRBJ2-1	TRBV27	TRBD2	many	TGTGCCAGCAGTTACGGTGGACTAGGGGTAGGTGAGCAGTTCTTC	CASSYGGLGVGEQFF
TRBJ1-2	TRBV7-9	.	many	TGTGCCAGCAGCTTAGCCGGGGGGGTAGACTATGGCTACACCTTC	CASSLAGGVDYGYTF
TRBJ1-1	TRBV10-2	.	medium-sized	TGCGCCAGCAGTGAGAACTCGTGGGGTGCGGACACTGAAGCTTTCTTT	CASSENSWGADTEAFF
TRBJ2-5	TRBV20-1	TRBD2	many	TGCAGTGCGGTTTCTAGCGGGGCCGAGACCCAAGAGACCCAGTACTTC	CSAVSSGAETQETQYF
TRBJ2-3	TRBV7-2	.	.	TGTGCCAGCAGCTTAGAGCGCACAGATACGCAGTATTTT	CASSLERTDTQYF
TRBJ1-4	TRBV5-6	TRBD1	many	TGTGCCAGCAGCTCACAGGGGGCAGGGAAAAAACTGTTTTTT	CASSSQGAGKKLFF
TRBJ2-1	TRBV7-2	.	many	TGTGCCAGCAGCTTAGGGTATTACGGGGAGCAGTTCTTC	CASSLGYYGEQFF
TRBJ1-1	TRBV12-3/TRBV12-4	.	many	TGTGCCAGCAGTTTAACAGGGAACACTGAAGCTTTCTTT	CASSLTGNTEAFF
TRBJ2-3	TRBV5-1	TRBD2	many	TGCGCCAGCAGCTCAGCGGGGGACTTCACAGATACGCAGTATTTT	CASSSAGDFTDTQYF
TRBJ1-2	TRBV19	TRBD1	.	TGTGCCAGTAGTAGGACAGGGATTAACTATGGCTACACCTTC	CASSRTGINYGYTF
TRBJ2-7	TRBV7-2	TRBD2	.	TGTGCCAGCAGGCCAGCGGGAGGTATTTACGAGCAGTACTTC	CASRPAGGIYEQYF
TRBJ2-2	TRBV20-1	.	few	TGCAGTGCTGTCCCCGAGCTGGGTTCCGGGGAGCTGTTTTTT	CSAVPELGSGELFF
TRBJ1-2	TRBV20-1	TRBD1	many	TGCAGTGCTAGAGATCCGAAGCGGGACAGGGCCTATGGCTACACCTTC	CSARDPKRDRAYGYTF
TRBJ2-2	TRBV5-6	TRBD2	many	TGTGCCAGCACCCGAGGAGGACTAGCGGGAGTGAACACCGGGGAGCTGTTTTTT	CASTRGGLAGVNTGELFF
TRBJ2-3	TRBV3-1	TRBD2	medium-sized	TGTGCCAGCAGCCCCACCGGGACTATCCAGTATTTT	CASSPTGTIQYF
TRBJ1-4	TRBV7-9	.	many	TGTGCCAGCAGCTCTAAGGGCGGCAGGAGTAATGAAAAACTGTTTTTT	CASSSKGGRSNEKLFF
TRBJ2-5	TRBV27	.	many	TGTGCCAGCAGTTTATCCCTCTTAGGTACACAAGAGACCCAGTACTTC	CASSLSLLGTQETQYF
TRBJ1-4	TRBV3-1	.	.	TGTGCCAGCAGCCAGGACGAAAAACTGTTTTTT	CASSQDEKLFF
TRBJ2-7	TRBV20-1	TRBD2	many	TGCAGCGTTAGCGGGAGCCCCTACGAGCAGTACTTC	CSVSGSPYEQYF
TRBJ2-4	TRBV5-5	TRBD2	large	TGTGCCAGCAGCTCCCCCGAGGCGGGAGGGATGAACATTCAGTACTTC	CASSSPEAGGMNIQYF
TRBJ2-3	TRBV5-4	.	medium-sized	TGTGCCAGCAGCTTGGGGACGGGGCCAGATACGCAGTATTTT	CASSLGTGPDTQYF
TRBJ1-5	TRBV12-3/TRBV12-4	.	many	TGTGCCAGCAGGGGGGACACTAGCAATCAGCCCCAGCATTTT	CASRGDTSNQPQHF
TRBJ1-1	TRBV9	.	.	TGTGCCAGCAGCGTAGGGACAGCGAACACTGAAGCTTTCTTT	CASSVGTANTEAFF
TRBJ2-1	TRBV6-1	.	many	TGTGCCAGCAGTGGCAGTCTGGGGAATGGGCAGTTCTTC	CASSGSLGNGQFF
TRBJ1-5	TRBV4-2	TRBD1	medium-sized	TGTGCCAGCAGTGGACAGGGCACTCAGCCCCAGCATTTT	CASSGQGTQPQHF
TRBJ2-1	TRBV2	.	many	TGTGCCAGCAGTGAAGTCAGGGGCAATGAGCAGTTCTTC	CASSEVRGNEQFF
TRBJ2-1	TRBV29-1	TRBD2	.	TGCAGCACGCGGGGGGGTTTAGGCAATGAGCAGTTCTTC	CSTRGGLGNEQFF
TRBJ2-4	TRBV4-2	.	medium-sized	TGTGCCAGCAGCCAAGCTAGCCTAGCCAAAAACATTCAGTACTTC	CASSQASLAKNIQYF
TRBJ1-4	TRBV5-6	.	many	TGTGCCAGCAGCTTGAGGCAGTTGGGTGAAAAACTGTTTTTT	CASSLRQLGEKLFF
TRBJ2-7	TRBV20-1	.	few	TGCAGTGCTAGCCCCTGGCGGGACGGCTTCAGCTCCTACGAGCAGTACTTC	CSASPWRDGFSSYEQYF
TRBJ2-2	TRBV6-5	TRBD2	.	TGTGCCAGCACCCATGGTGGCGGGGGGGCCCCCGGGGAGCTGTTTTTT	CASTHGGGGAPGELFF
TRBJ2-7	TRBV20-1	TRBD2	many	TGCAGTGCTAGAGTAACTAGCGGACTCTACGAGCAGTACTTC	CSARVTSGLYEQYF
TRBJ1-2	TRBV27	TRBD1	large	TGTGCCAGCAGTTTGCAGGGGGCAAACTATGGCTACACCTTC	CASSLQGANYGYTF
TRBJ1-4	TRBV7-8	TRBD1	.	TGTGCCAGCAGCGCAGGGGACAGGGCAAGTAAACTGTTTTTT	CASSAGDRASKLFF
TRBJ2-7	TRBV7-2	.	.	TGTGCCAGCAGCTTAGTCGGGGACTCCTACGAGCAGTACTTC	CASSLVGDSYEQYF